Only a few counts were recorded for the clone carrying this TCR beta chain. The target antigen is unknown. The sample is drawn from a study of T-cell memory formation after mild COVID-19. Study summary: TCR clusters were mostly confined to one donor each.

The study, taken as a whole, reports: Detection of some responders pre-infection suggested pre-existing cross-reactive memory T cells participated. From day 15 to 85, contracting clones were balanced between CD4 and CD8, whereas later expanders leaned toward CD4+.

5'RACE with constant-segment primers yielded barcoded, UMI-tagged TCR alpha and TCR beta cDNA libraries. TCRdb re-derived calls from the 5' RACE reads in MiXCR, one entry per CDR3 protein. The sample holds approximately 560,000 distinct CDR3 sequences; roughly 17% are singletons and the top ten take around 8.1%. Germline V gives CDR1 SEHNR, CDR2 FQNEAQ (reference sequence). J lost 2 bases, V lost 7 bases, and 3 bases had no gene match. This CDR3 has 13 amino acids. Sequencing was carried out using PBMCs or a T cell subset sorted from them (not recorded which). The chain has TRBV7-9 and TRBJ2-7, with 9 bases lining up with TRBD2. The TCR sequence derives from an adult woman who had mild COVID-19 (a few samples of this study predate the infection). Cell type and time point are not known. Written as DNA, the CDR3 is TGTGCCAGCATTTCTAGCGGGGCCTACGAGCAGTACTTC. Its translation: CASISSGAYEQYF. Combining the CDR3 with reference TRBV7-9 and TRBJ2-7 gives the whole variable domain DTGVSQNPRHKITKRGQNVTFRCDPISEHNRLYWYRQTLGQGPEFLTYFQNEAQLEKSRLLSDRFSAERPKGSFSTLEIQRTEQGDSAMYLCASISSGAYEQYFGPGTRLTVT.